The clone carrying this T cell receptor beta chain was picked up a small number of times. Its matching antigen is unknown. One end of the junction varies from germline; a read error may be responsible. The record originates from a study of T cell responses to AZD1222 COVID-19 vaccine. General observations from the study: Repertoires were collected only later (after the peak T cell response had occurred).

Pooled samples include second doses given at about 4 or 12 weeks. Sequencing was performed with immunoSEQ multiplex PCR; in TCRdb, only in-frame clones are kept and a portion is missing. In the table there are fewer than 120,000 clones, about 94% of which are singletons. The clonotype was recovered from an adult who received the AZD1222 COVID-19 vaccine. The material sequenced was peripheral blood, taken 28 days after the second AZD1222 dose.

The CDR3: CASSQDGVGIF. CDR3 nucleotide sequence: TGCGCCAGCAGCCAAGATGGGGTGGGGATCTTC. The chain carries TRBV4-1 and TRBJ2-1, with unresolved D. Germline CDR1 is MGHRA and CDR2 is YSYEKL. This CDR3 contains 11 residues.